A selection of T cell receptor beta chains follows, all from one sample in a study of T cell repertoires in cytomegalovirus infection. Each CDR3 protein gets one entry after TCRdb re-called the reads with MiXCR. Of about 360,000 distinct CDR3 sequences listed, over 15% are singletons. Sequencing was performed on PBMCs. The receptors were gathered from a human donor in good health (CMV status not recorded). Some clones in this sample may be carry-over from other donors' samples. Each CDR3 is given with its conserved first and last residue. A D gene is named only where the DNA matches it firmly. Expanded clones get a size class; other rows say once, few or many, or leave the size out.

V gene: TRBV2; J gene: TRBJ1-5; clone size: NA; D gene: NA; CDR3 DNA: TGTGCCAGCACCCCTGGGAGGGGCCCTCATCAGCCCCAGCATTTT; CDR3 protein: CASTPGRGPHQPQHF
V gene: TRBV7-9; J gene: TRBJ2-5; clone size: NA; D gene: NA; CDR3 DNA: TGTGCCAGCAGTTACCTACTGGCACAAGAGACCCAGTACTTC; CDR3 protein: CASSYLLAQETQYF
V gene: TRBV7-6; J gene: TRBJ2-2; clone size: many; D gene: NA; CDR3 DNA: TGTGCCAGCAGCTTAGTGCCAGGATACACCGGGGAGCTGTTTTTT; CDR3 protein: CASSLVPGYTGELFF
V gene: TRBV5-1; J gene: TRBJ2-7; clone size: NA; D gene: TRBD1; CDR3 DNA: TGCGCCAGCCGACAGGGCTTCTACGAGCAGTACTTC; CDR3 protein: CASRQGFYEQYF
V gene: TRBV7-6; J gene: TRBJ1-6; clone size: few; D gene: NA; CDR3 DNA: TGTGCCAGCAGGATGAAGGATAATTCACCCCTCCACTTT; CDR3 protein: CASRMKDNSPLHF
V gene: TRBV7-2; J gene: TRBJ1-2; clone size: many; D gene: NA; CDR3 DNA: TGTGCCAGCAGCTTATTATACTCAGGAGGCTACACCTTC; CDR3 protein: CASSLLYSGGYTF
V gene: TRBV27; J gene: TRBJ2-1; clone size: many; D gene: TRBD2; CDR3 DNA: TGTGCCAGCAGTCCGACAAAGGCGGGGGGCTCTGAGCAGTTCTTC; CDR3 protein: CASSPTKAGGSEQFF
V gene: TRBV7-9; J gene: TRBJ1-1; clone size: few; D gene: TRBD1; CDR3 DNA: TGTGCCAGCAGCTTAACAGGGGAGTTCGGGACAGCTTTCTTT; CDR3 protein: CASSLTGEFGTAFF
V gene: TRBV7-2; J gene: TRBJ2-2; clone size: many; D gene: NA; CDR3 DNA: TGTGCCAGCAGCTTATCCGCTAGAGCGAACACCGGGGAGCTGTTTTTT; CDR3 protein: CASSLSARANTGELFF
V gene: TRBV28; J gene: TRBJ1-5; clone size: NA; D gene: NA; CDR3 DNA: TGTGCCAGCGCAAGGGGGGTCGGTCAGCCCCAGCATTTT; CDR3 protein: CASARGVGQPQHF
V gene: TRBV7-2; J gene: TRBJ1-4; clone size: many; D gene: NA; CDR3 DNA: TGTGCCAGCAGCTCTTACGGCGGACTGAATGAAAAACTGTTTTTT; CDR3 protein: CASSSYGGLNEKLFF
V gene: TRBV7-2; J gene: TRBJ2-7; clone size: NA; D gene: TRBD1; CDR3 DNA: TGTGCCAGCAGCTTAAGAGTAGGGACAGGGCTGTACGAGCAGTACTTC; CDR3 protein: CASSLRVGTGLYEQYF
V gene: TRBV11-2; J gene: TRBJ2-1; clone size: NA; D gene: TRBD2; CDR3 DNA: TGTGCCAGCAGCTTATCGCCCAGGGGGACTAGCGGGAGCAATGAGCAGTTCTTC; CDR3 protein: CASSLSPRGTSGSNEQFF
V gene: TRBV5-1; J gene: TRBJ2-1; clone size: few; D gene: NA; CDR3 DNA: TGCGCCAGCAGCCTCCGGGACTCTATCTACAATGAGCAGTTCTTC; CDR3 protein: CASSLRDSIYNEQFF
V gene: TRBV7-9; J gene: TRBJ1-5; clone size: few; D gene: NA; CDR3 DNA: TGTGCCAGCAGCATTGGGCAGGGAGTGAATCAGCCCCAGCATTTT; CDR3 protein: CASSIGQGVNQPQHF
V gene: TRBV11-2; J gene: TRBJ2-3; clone size: many; D gene: TRBD1; CDR3 DNA: TGTGCCAGCAACGTCGACAGGGGAACCACAGATACGCAGTATTTT; CDR3 protein: CASNVDRGTTDTQYF
V gene: TRBV12-3/TRBV12-4; J gene: TRBJ2-5; clone size: many; D gene: TRBD1; CDR3 DNA: TGTGCCAGCACGTGGGGACAGGGAAAAGAGACCCAGTACTTC; CDR3 protein: CASTWGQGKETQYF
V gene: TRBV12-3/TRBV12-4; J gene: TRBJ1-1; clone size: NA; D gene: NA; CDR3 DNA: TGTGCCAGCAGTGGGTTCGTGTACACTGAAGCTTTCTTT; CDR3 protein: CASSGFVYTEAFF
V gene: TRBV24-1; J gene: TRBJ2-7; clone size: NA; D gene: NA; CDR3 DNA: TGTGCCACCAGTGTGGGTGGGGGTTCCTACGAGCAGTACTTC; CDR3 protein: CATSVGGGSYEQYF
V gene: TRBV7-8; J gene: TRBJ1-5; clone size: many; D gene: NA; CDR3 DNA: TGTGCCAGCAGCGTAGCCCGTCAGGGTGGGAGGAGCAATCAGCCCCAGCATTTT; CDR3 protein: CASSVARQGGRSNQPQHF
V gene: TRBV7-9; J gene: TRBJ1-1; clone size: many; D gene: TRBD1; CDR3 DNA: TGTGCCAGCAGCCCTCACCGGGACAGGGGTATGAGAGCTTTCTTT; CDR3 protein: CASSPHRDRGMRAFF
V gene: TRBV12-3/TRBV12-4; J gene: TRBJ2-1; clone size: many; D gene: TRBD2; CDR3 DNA: TGTGCCAGCAGCCCGGGACTAGAGCAGGGGAATGAGCAGTTCTTC; CDR3 protein: CASSPGLEQGNEQFF
V gene: TRBV7-2; J gene: TRBJ1-2; clone size: many; D gene: NA; CDR3 DNA: TGTGCCAGCAGCTTAGCTCCGACGGCCGGGAATGGTGGCTACACCTTC; CDR3 protein: CASSLAPTAGNGGYTF
V gene: TRBV10-3; J gene: TRBJ2-7; clone size: few; D gene: TRBD1; CDR3 DNA: TGTGCCATCAGTGAACAGGGGAGTTACGAGCAGTACTTC; CDR3 protein: CAISEQGSYEQYF
V gene: TRBV20-1; J gene: TRBJ1-6; clone size: NA; D gene: NA; CDR3 DNA: TGCAGTGCTAGCAGAGGTGTGGACTCCTATAATTCACCCCTCCACTTT; CDR3 protein: CSASRGVDSYNSPLHF
V gene: TRBV20-1; J gene: TRBJ1-6; clone size: NA; D gene: NA; CDR3 DNA: TGCAGTGCTAGGGACGTCTTCGGAGGACCCTCACCCCTCCACTTT; CDR3 protein: CSARDVFGGPSPLHF
V gene: TRBV20-1; J gene: TRBJ2-3; clone size: few; D gene: TRBD2; CDR3 DNA: TGCAGTGCTAGACTAGCGGGGGGCACAGATACGCAGTATTTT; CDR3 protein: CSARLAGGTDTQYF
V gene: TRBV10-3; J gene: TRBJ1-6; clone size: few; D gene: TRBD1; CDR3 DNA: TGTGCCATCAGTGAGGCCACAGGGGGCCTGGCACCCCTCCACTTT; CDR3 protein: CAISEATGGLAPLHF
V gene: TRBV20-1; J gene: TRBJ1-1; clone size: NA; D gene: TRBD1; CDR3 DNA: TGCAGTGCTAACAGGGGGCGTTTGAACACTGAAGCTTTCTTT; CDR3 protein: CSANRGRLNTEAFF
V gene: TRBV29-1; J gene: TRBJ2-1; clone size: NA; D gene: NA; CDR3 DNA: TGCAGCGTTGAGGACGGAAGCTCCTACAATGAGCAGTTCTTC; CDR3 protein: CSVEDGSSYNEQFF
V gene: TRBV20-1; J gene: TRBJ1-6; clone size: many; D gene: NA; CDR3 DNA: TGCAGTGCGTCGCCCAGTGTCAGCGCGTCACCCCTCCACTTT; CDR3 protein: CSASPSVSASPLHF
V gene: TRBV2; J gene: TRBJ1-5; clone size: NA; D gene: NA; CDR3 DNA: TGTGCCAGCAGTGTCGGCACCCTGAAGGGCAATCAGCCCCAGCATTTT; CDR3 protein: CASSVGTLKGNQPQHF
V gene: TRBV2; J gene: TRBJ1-5; clone size: NA; D gene: NA; CDR3 DNA: TGTGCCAGCACCCTCTTTTCAGGGGTGGGGCCCCAGCATTTT; CDR3 protein: CASTLFSGVGPQHF
V gene: TRBV12-5; J gene: TRBJ2-2; clone size: few; D gene: NA; CDR3 DNA: TGTGCTAGTGGTTTGGGGACAACCCTCACCGGGGAGCTGTTTTTT; CDR3 protein: CASGLGTTLTGELFF
V gene: TRBV12-3/TRBV12-4; J gene: TRBJ1-5; clone size: few; D gene: TRBD1; CDR3 DNA: TGTGCCAGCAGCTCCTCCGGGACAGGGGAGGGTTATGGCAATCAGCCCCAGCATTTT; CDR3 protein: CASSSSGTGEGYGNQPQHF
V gene: TRBV12-3/TRBV12-4; J gene: TRBJ1-4; clone size: many; D gene: NA; CDR3 DNA: TGTGCCAGCAGTTTCGGGGGGCTGGGAGAAAAACTGTTTTTT; CDR3 protein: CASSFGGLGEKLFF
V gene: TRBV7-8; J gene: TRBJ1-4; clone size: many; D gene: NA; CDR3 DNA: TGTGCCAGCAGCTTAGCGCGTGGGTTCGGCAGAGCCCTTGAAAAACTGTTTTTT; CDR3 protein: CASSLARGFGRALEKLFF
V gene: TRBV2; J gene: TRBJ2-4; clone size: few; D gene: TRBD1; CDR3 DNA: TGTGCCAGCAGTTCCCCAAATGGGACAGAAGTAGCCAAAAACATTCAGTACTTC; CDR3 protein: CASSSPNGTEVAKNIQYF
V gene: TRBV12-3/TRBV12-4; J gene: TRBJ1-2; clone size: many; D gene: NA; CDR3 DNA: TGTGCCAGCAGTTTTTCGGGACTCTATGGCTACACCTTC; CDR3 protein: CASSFSGLYGYTF
V gene: TRBV7-8; J gene: TRBJ1-5; clone size: many; D gene: TRBD1; CDR3 DNA: TGTGCCAGCAGCTCCCTGGACAGGGGGAAGAAAGGCTATCAGCCCCAGCATTTT; CDR3 protein: CASSSLDRGKKGYQPQHF
V gene: TRBV6-1; J gene: TRBJ2-7; clone size: few; D gene: NA; CDR3 DNA: TGTGCCAGCAGTGAAAGGAAGACTCTCCCGGCCTACGAGCAGTACTTC; CDR3 protein: CASSERKTLPAYEQYF
V gene: TRBV7-2; J gene: TRBJ1-3; clone size: many; D gene: NA; CDR3 DNA: TGTGCCAGCAGGGTTGCTTCTGGAAACACCATATATTTT; CDR3 protein: CASRVASGNTIYF
V gene: TRBV20-1; J gene: TRBJ2-7; clone size: few; D gene: TRBD1; CDR3 DNA: TGCAGTGCTTCCCGGGACAGGGCCCGCGAGCAGTACTTC; CDR3 protein: CSASRDRAREQYF
V gene: TRBV4-1; J gene: TRBJ1-1; clone size: many; D gene: NA; CDR3 DNA: TGCGCCAGCAGCCCTCTCCTAACAGCGAACACTGAAGCTTTCTTT; CDR3 protein: CASSPLLTANTEAFF
V gene: TRBV6-6; J gene: TRBJ1-5; clone size: NA; D gene: NA; CDR3 DNA: TGTGCCAGCACCGCCGGACCCAATCAGCCCCAGCATTTT; CDR3 protein: CASTAGPNQPQHF
V gene: TRBV7-8; J gene: TRBJ2-3; clone size: few; D gene: NA; CDR3 DNA: TGTGCCAGCAGCTTGTTAACCCCCACAGATACGCAGTATTTT; CDR3 protein: CASSLLTPTDTQYF
V gene: TRBV7-2; J gene: TRBJ1-5; clone size: many; D gene: NA; CDR3 DNA: TGTGCCAGCAGCTTAGCGGCCGGGGGACGACTCCACGAACAGCCCCAGCATTTT; CDR3 protein: CASSLAAGGRLHEQPQHF
V gene: TRBV28; J gene: TRBJ2-1; clone size: few; D gene: TRBD2; CDR3 DNA: TGTGCCAGCAAAAGGACTAGCGGGAGAGAGACCTACAATGAGCAGTTCTTC; CDR3 protein: CASKRTSGRETYNEQFF
V gene: TRBV20-1; J gene: TRBJ2-5; clone size: few; D gene: NA; CDR3 DNA: TGCAGTGCTAGAGCTGGGTGGGAGACCCAGTACTTC; CDR3 protein: CSARAGWETQYF